The T cell receptor (beta chain) described here comes from a study of cytomegalovirus exposure and HLA in healthy donors. As regards this clone: Its antigen is not known.

The PCR ran on 60 Vbeta and 13 Jbeta primers. Using immunoSEQ multiplex PCR, the repertoire was profiled, and TCRdb retains in-frame clones only, with some absent. The repertoire holds under 200,000 clones, with about 80% as singletons. Broader study findings: In vitro, a few CMV-associated chains proved specific for CMV antigens. No immune exposure information besides CMV serostatus was available. When analyzed later, the rates of TCR association showed variation by HLA locus, with DRB1 the most and HLA-C the fewest.

CDR3 size: 12 residues. The ends were cut back, 1 base at V and 4 bases at J, with 4 bases in the middle. CDR1 and CDR2 from the germline V gene are SGHTA and FQGNSA. This clonotype was sampled from a woman in her fifties or sixties in good health and CMV-seronegative. The chain links TRBV7-2 to TRBJ1-2; the D is unclear. The sequenced sample was PBMCs. The chain's CDR3 is CASSLDLYGYTF. CDR3 DNA: TGTGCCAGCAGCTTAGATCTCTATGGCTACACCTTC.